This TCR beta chain was identified in a study of graft-versus-host responses after intestinal transplantation (dated by TCRdb to 2020 to 2023). At the level of the whole study: The transplants that recipients received were multivisceral, liver-intestinal, or isolated intestinal. Anti-thymocyte globulin induction was given to all recipients, followed by maintenance tacrolimus and steroids for around three years. After intestinal transplantation, graft-versus-host and host-versus-graft alloreactive T cell clones in the graft, circulation and bone marrow were tracked using bulk TCR-beta CDR3 sequencing. Alloreactive clones were identified by sequencing pre-transplant mixed lymphocyte reaction products and comparing these products with unstimulated pre-transplant donor and recipient T cells. Of the roughly 23 intestinal transplant recipients enrolled in the cohort, one of whom was a retransplant, a few patients without pretransplant specimens were excluded. A peak of at least 4% donor T cells among recipient peripheral blood mononuclear cells was the definition used for donor T cell macrochimerism. Samples from a few later patients were sequenced in-house on an Illumina MiSeq with MiXCR processing rather than by the commercial service.

Libraries were constructed by the immunoSEQ multiplex PCR assay. High-throughput TCR-beta CDR3 sequencing of genomic DNA from most patients was performed by Adaptive Biotechnologies. The original pipeline was this. Adaptive's ImmunoSEQ software was the source of the TCR sequencing data for about 20 patients, while three other patients were processed with MiXCR and VDJtools. CDR3 nucleotide sequences shared between donor and recipient were removed because their origin could not be assigned. Alloreactive clones required at least 2-fold expansion over unstimulated cells and minimum CFSE-low frequency of 0.002% (template counts) or 0.001% (read counts). Mappable clones were those detected in sequenced pre-transplant spleen, lymph node, or MLR CFSE-low populations of the donor or recipient. Cumulative frequency of alloreactive clones was calculated as a percentage of all sequences weighted by copy number. The immuneACCESS repertoire file appears here via TCRdb, limited to in-frame rearrangements. These files lack a portion of the clones; in checked studies, under half of the deficit traces to unresolved V genes, and the cause of the others is not known. Clone size and V and J calls were adopted from that table, with D and trimming inferred from the DNA. In all, the sample holds tens of thousands of clones, and about 90% of those were seen once. The ten largest clones add up to approximately 1.6% of the sample.

The CDR3, from cysteine to phenylalanine, totals 16 residues. The entry retains the CDR3 DNA only, 48 bases that are in frame from base 1. Unmatched junction bases come to 10, with V trimmed by 1 base and J by 5 bases. The germline V gene sets CDR1 to MNHNS and CDR2 to SASEGT. In the first month after transplant, blood samples were collected up to 4 times, and after that at least monthly when available. About this clone: Its binding antigen is unknown. No quality values exist for individual bases; no much larger clone is one base distant.

Here is what the overall study found, with its caveats: Early after transplant, declines in HvG clones were associated with peak levels of circulating GvH clones. GvH clones turned up in recipient bone marrow, with some appearing earlier in ileal mucosa or blood, a pattern consistent with an intestinal mucosal origin. High GvH to HvG T cell clonal ratios were observed in the allografts of patients with donor T cell macrochimerism. The relatively low number and heterogeneity of intestinal transplant patients limited the conclusions.

The receptor comes from a human patient who received an intestinal transplant, so some T cells may come from the graft donor. This receptor chain uses TRBV6-1 and TRBJ2-7; 8 middle bases align to TRBD1. The source material was PBMCs, sampled 26 days after transplant. The DNA sequence is TGTGCCAGCAGTGAAGGGGGACAGGTAATAGTCCACGAGCAGTACTTC. Its translation reads: CASSEGGQVIVHEQYF.